This T cell receptor beta chain emerged from a study of regulatory T cells in long-lasting Graves disease. Time point specified: newly diagnosed GD, antithyroid drugs for less than 3 months. PBMCs provided the RNA from which the TCR library was made. Staff drew roughly 9 milliliters of peripheral blood into EDTA tubes. Overall study findings and caveats: Having few samples may have compromised the accuracy. Persistent disease preferred TRBV28, TRBJ1-2 and TRBJ2-5.

Building the TCR beta libraries relied on iRepertoire HTBI primers, and CDR3 regions underwent Arm-PCR. TCRdb called the multiplex PCR reads again in MiXCR, with one record for every CDR3 protein. This repertoire shows under 250,000 distinct CDR3 sequences, around a fifth found once; its top ten account for 12%. The table lists this clonotype with many counts. Its target is unknown. Germline CDR1 reads MNHEY; CDR2 reads SMNVEV (reference sequence). V lost 2 bases to trimming and J lost 3 bases, with 10 bases between them. This CDR3 contains 15 residues. These data were also filed under a second study, of T cells in Graves' hyperthyroidism and ophthalmopathy.

The chain links TRBV27 to TRBJ1-4; D remains ambiguous. Specimen: peripheral blood mononuclear cells (PBMCs), collected at new diagnosis, from a patient treated with antithyroid drugs. The TCR was taken from a young woman with Graves disease. The CDR3 reads CASSLGVSANEKLFF. CDR3 sequence (DNA): TGTGCCAGCAGTTTAGGGGTTTCGGCTAATGAAAAACTGTTTTTT.